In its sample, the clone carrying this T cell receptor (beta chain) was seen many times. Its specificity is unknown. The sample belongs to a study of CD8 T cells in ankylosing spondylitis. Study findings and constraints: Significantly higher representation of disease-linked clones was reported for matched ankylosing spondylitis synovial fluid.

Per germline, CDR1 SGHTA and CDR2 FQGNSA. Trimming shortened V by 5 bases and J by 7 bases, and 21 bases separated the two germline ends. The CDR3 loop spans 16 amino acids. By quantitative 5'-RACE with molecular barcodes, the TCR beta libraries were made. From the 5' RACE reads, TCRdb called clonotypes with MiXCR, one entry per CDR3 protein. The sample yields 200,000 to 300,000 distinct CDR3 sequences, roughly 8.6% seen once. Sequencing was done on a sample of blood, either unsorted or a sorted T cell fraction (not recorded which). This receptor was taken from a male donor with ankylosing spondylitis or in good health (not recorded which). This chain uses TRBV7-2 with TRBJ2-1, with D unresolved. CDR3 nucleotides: TGTGCCAGCAGCACCCGAGAGGCCAGGATGAGGAATGAGCAGTTCTTC. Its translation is CASSTREARMRNEQFF.